This T cell receptor beta chain was found in a study of PD-1 blockade in classical Hodgkin lymphoma. Relapse was seen in all patients after autologous stem cell transplantation, and brentuximab vedotin exposure was variable. When best responses were assessed, they were complete response, partial response or progressive disease. This clone was counted only a few times. Its matching antigen is unknown. This table comes from immunoSEQ multiplex PCR, and its TCRdb copy is limited to in-frame clones, with some not included. The profile shows 55,000 to 65,000 clones, over 75% of them singletons. The germline gives CDR1 MGHRA, CDR2 YSYEKL. V shed 5 bases and J shed 1 base, with 8 bases lying between them. This CDR3 contains 13 residues. General study findings and limits: In CD4+ cells, TCR diversity went up significantly by C4D1, but in CD8+ cells it did not. Newly diagnosed patients had diversity similar to the baseline diversity of complete responders. As was reported, newly diagnosed patients showed lower baseline TCR diversity than healthy donors did.

V and J are TRBV4-1 and TRBJ1-1, with D possibly TRBD1 on 5 matching bases. The sequence was collected from a human donor with classical Hodgkin lymphoma. Sample: peripheral blood mononuclear cells (PBMCs), taken at baseline. CDR3 loop: CASSSTENTEAFF. The CDR3 DNA sequence: TGCGCCAGCAGCTCGACAGAGAACACTGAAGCTTTCTTT.